Following are 3 T cell receptor beta chains from one sample sequenced in a study of beta chain features in type 1 diabetes. Sequenced material consisted of expressed TCRB transcripts (all of the isolated RNA was reverse transcribed). The protocol was immunoSEQ multiplex PCR, while the TCRdb copy is restricted to in-frame clones and leaves out a portion. The sample shows roughly 330,000 clones, 8% to 13% of them seen only once. The sample taken for sequencing was naive CD4+ T cells from blood. The receptors come from a woman aged 25-40 years in good health.

This clone was observed at least ten times. The J gene is TRBJ1-2, the V gene TRBV29-1; no reliable D call. The germline V and J ends were trimmed by 3 bases and 7 bases, with 12 bases remaining between them. The length of the CDR3 is 12 residues. Germline V lookup: CDR1 SQVTM, CDR2 ANQGSEA. The CDR3 DNA is TGCAGCGTTGATGCGCAGGATCGTGGCTACACCTTC. It is translated as CSVDAQDRGYTF.

This rearrangement joins TRBV7-2 to TRBJ2-3; a weak D match, TRBD2 (7 bases). The germline V and J ends were trimmed by 1 base and 1 base, with 12 bases remaining between them. The CDR3 runs to 16 residues. Germline V gives CDR1 SGHTA, CDR2 FQGNSA. CDR3 residues: CASSLVGGLGTDTQYF. The CDR3, as DNA: TGTGCCAGCAGCTTAGTGGGGGGGCTGGGCACAGATACGCAGTATTTT.

This clone has a handful of counts. The same CDR3 is also encoded by other DNA sequences in this sample. The chain employs TRBV30 and TRBJ1-4; D is uncertain. CDR3 length equals 14 residues. Trimming cost V 0 bases and J 2 bases, with 7 bases left between them. CDR1 is GTSNPN and CDR2 is SVGIG in the germline V gene (reference sequence). The CDR3 sequence: CAWSVTGTNEKLFF. CDR3 DNA sequence: TGTGCCTGGAGTGTAACCGGGACTAATGAAAAACTGTTTTTT.